What follows is one T cell receptor (beta chain) and its context. After extraction with the RNeasy kit, roughly 0.45 to 1 ug of the RNA was reverse transcribed using random hexamers. By means of immunoSEQ multiplex PCR, TCR beta CDR3 spanning 54 Vbeta and 13 Jbeta underwent amplification. TCRdb processed the immunoSEQ multiplex PCR reads anew with MiXCR; each CDR3 protein has one entry. This sample yields about 76,000 distinct CDR3 sequences, of which over 85% are seen a single time; roughly 0.47% belongs to the top ten. The CDR3 consists of 16 residues. Trimming took off 2 bases at V and 0 bases at J, with 10 bases between the two ends. Germline assignment: CDR1 KGHDR and CDR2 SFDVKD. This entry comes from a study of CD8 T cells in Susac syndrome.

Sequenced input: CD8+ T cells from PBMCs. This receptor was obtained from a human donor with Susac syndrome. The chain couples TRBV24-1 to TRBJ2-1, with D possibly matching TRBD2 (5 bases). The CDR3 nucleotides read TGTGCCACCAGTGATTATGAAGGGAGCTCCTACAATGAGCAGTTCTTC. The encoded protein is CATSDYEGSSYNEQFF.